The present T cell receptor (beta chain) was sequenced within a study of blood T cell repertoires in COVID-19. The CDR3 runs 11 residues. Trimming shortened V by 5 bases and J by 8 bases, and 13 bases separated the two germline ends. Germline V gene sequence: CDR1 GTSNPN, CDR2 SVGIG (reference sequence). The protocol was immunoSEQ multiplex PCR, while the TCRdb copy is restricted to in-frame clones and leaves out a portion. The sample contains hundreds of thousands of clones, more than 85% of which appear only once. The V gene is TRBV30, the J gene TRBJ2-7, with D hard to call. The receptor was isolated from a woman in her twenties or thirties who had recovered from COVID-19. Sequencing was performed on PBMCs or T cells enriched from blood (not recorded which). This CDR3 is CAWGPTLKQYF. Here the CDR3 DNA reads TGTGCCTGGGGTCCCACTTTGAAGCAGTACTTC.